One and the same sample provided the 3 T cell receptor beta chains below, sequenced in a study of technical replicates of blood from four donors. The method was immunoSEQ multiplex PCR; TCRdb's version includes in-frame clones alone and lacks a portion of them. The sample has roughly 60,000 clones, 75% to 90% seen once; the top ten hold about 4.8%. The sample consisted of PBMCs. These receptors all come from a human donor in good health. Some clones in this sample may be carry-over from other donors' samples.

The genes are TRBV18 and TRBJ1-2; D remains ambiguous. CDR3 size: 13 residues. Germline CDR1 and CDR2: KGHSH and LQKENI. The V and J ends lost 2 bases and 3 bases respectively, with 7 bases between them. The CDR3 DNA reads as TGTGCCAGCTCACCAGGGCAGCACTATGGCTACACCTTC. This codes for CASSPGQHYGYTF.

V gene TRBV12-5 combines with J gene TRBJ2-7, with D unclear. The CDR3 spans 12 residues. Germline CDR1 reads LGHNT; CDR2 reads FRNRAP. V dropped 1 base and J dropped 5 bases, with 6 bases sitting between them. CDR3 DNA: TGTGCTAGTGGTTTGGGGCCCAACGAGCAGTACTTC. As protein: CASGLGPNEQYF.

The chain carries TRBV15 and TRBJ2-2; D unresolved. This CDR3 is 14 amino acids long. Germline CDR1 and CDR2: LNHNV and YYDKDF (reference sequence). V was pared by 3 bases and J by 7 bases, with 12 bases between. In nucleotides, the CDR3 is TGTGCCACCAGCAGTTCGGCGGAGCTCGGGGAGCTGTTTTTT. Translated: CATSSSAELGELFF.